Presented here are 30 T cell receptor beta chains from one specimen sequenced in a study of breast tumors, draining lymph nodes, adjacent tissues. MiXCR, run by TCRdb on the multiplex PCR reads, gives a single entry per CDR3 protein. The profile shows approximately 90,000 distinct CDR3 sequences, 25% to 35% of them singletons. Axillary draining lymph nodes of breast cancer patients supplied the node samples. Material for sequencing was axillary lymph node tissue. The receptors shown here come from a female donor with breast cancer. Some clones in this sample may be carry-over from other donors' samples.

V is TRBV30 and J is TRBJ1-1, with 9 bases matching TRBD1. V lost 3 bases, J lost 3 bases, and 5 bases stayed unmatched. The length of the CDR3 is 14 residues. Per germline, CDR1 GTSNPN and CDR2 SVGIG (reference sequence). CDR3 sequence reads: CAWSWDRDHTEAFF. CDR3 coding DNA: TGTGCCTGGAGCTGGGACAGGGATCACACTGAAGCTTTCTTT.

On this clonotype itself: A much larger clone differs by one base, so this may be a read error. V usage is TRBV6-2 or TRBV6-3 and J usage is TRBJ2-1; 12 bases are a match to TRBD2. Germline CDR1 reads MNHEY; CDR2 reads SVGEGT. V dropped 5 bases and J dropped 6; count of bases not matched to a gene: 2. This CDR3 has 14 residues. The CDR3 DNA follows: TGTGCCAGCAGTCTAGCGGGAGGGCTCAATGAGCAGTTCTTC. Encoded protein: CASSLAGGLNEQFF.

This clonotype was observed many times. This chain connects TRBV6-1 to TRBJ1-2; 7 bases match TRBD1. V lost 7 bases to trimming and J lost 7 bases; unmatched junction nucleotides: 12. Germline V gene lookup returns CDR1 MNHNS and CDR2 SASEGT. The CDR3 length is 14 residues. The CDR3 coding sequence is TGTGCCAGCACCCCAGGGGGGAGCCCCAGTGGCTACACCTTC. This translates into CASTPGGSPSGYTF.

This clonotype was counted ten times or more. This rearrangement joins TRBV7-2 to TRBJ2-6; D assignment may be TRBD1 or TRBD2 (5 bases each). This CDR3 spans 15 amino acids. Germline CDR1 SGHTA, CDR2 FQGNSA. Trimming took 2 bases from V and 2 from J, leaving 7 bases between them. CDR3 residues: CASSLRGPGANVLTF. The CDR3 nucleotides are TGTGCCAGCAGCTTACGGGGCCCTGGGGCCAACGTCCTGACTTTC.

This chain joins TRBV19 and TRBJ2-7; 7 bases fit TRBD1. Germline CDR1 LNHDA, CDR2 SQIVND (reference sequence). The CDR3 covers 14 residues. Trimming took 5 bases from V and 5 from J; bases not matched to a gene: 9. The CDR3 coding sequence is TGTGCCAGTAGTGCCCCCGACAGGGACGACGAGCAGTACTTC. Translating it yields CASSAPDRDDEQYF.

About this clonotype itself: An end of the junction differs from the germline gene, which may be a read error. V usage is TRBV6-2 or TRBV6-3 and J usage is TRBJ2-3; D unclear. This CDR3 comprises 11 residues. Looked up from germline, CDR1 is MNHEY and CDR2 is SVGEGT. The CDR3 is CASNYPDTQYF. The CDR3 region has the DNA TGTGCCAGCAATTACCCAGATACGCAGTATTTT.

The rearrangement uses TRBV14 and TRBJ2-1; 9 bases are shared with TRBD2. V trimming: 3 bases; J trimming: 4 bases; junction bases outside the gene matches: 7. The length of the CDR3 is 16 residues. Per the germline V gene, CDR1 is SGHDN and CDR2 is FVKESK. CDR3 loop: CASSQWLAGIYNEQFF. CDR3 nucleotides: TGTGCCAGCAGCCAGTGGCTAGCGGGAATTTACAATGAGCAGTTCTTC.

V is TRBV19 and J is TRBJ1-3; the D is unclear. Trimming pared 1 base from V and 8 bases from J, leaving 18 bases between. The CDR3 runs to 16 residues. Looked up from germline, CDR1 is LNHDA and CDR2 is SQIVND (reference sequence). CDR3 DNA sequence: TGTGCCAGTAGTATAGGTCGGATGGGGTCCGGAGACACCATATATTTT. It translates to CASSIGRMGSGDTIYF.

This clonotype was recorded at least ten times. The rearrangement uses TRBV19 and TRBJ2-5; TRBD2 might be the D (7 bases). Germline V gene lookup returns CDR1 LNHDA and CDR2 SQIVND (reference sequence). V lost 3 bases and J lost 5, with 13 bases in between. The length of the CDR3 is 14 residues. CDR3 sequence (DNA): TGTGCCAGTAGTATCGGGGGGCGGTGGGAGACCCAGTACTTC. It encodes CASSIGGRWETQYF. Full variable domain (outside the CDR3, taken from reference TRBV19 and TRBJ2-5): DGGITQSPKYLFRKEGQNVTLSCEQNLNHDAMYWYRQDPGQGLRLIYYSQIVNDFQKGDIAEGYSVSREKKESFPLTVTSAQKNPTAFYLCASSIGGRWETQYFGPGTRLLVL.

This clonotype was found once. The CDR3 spells CASSLVRGRTEEQYF. CDR3 bases: TGTGCCAGCAGCTTAGTGCGGGGGAGGACGGAGGAGCAGTACTTC. This rearrangement joins TRBV7-2 to TRBJ2-7; 7 bases are shared with TRBD2. This CDR3 contains 15 residues. Looked up from germline, CDR1 is SGHTA and CDR2 is FQGNSA. The trim removed 1 base at V and 7 bases at J, leaving 10 bases unmatched. Variable domain in full (rest from reference TRBV7-2 and TRBJ2-7): GAGVSQSPSNKVTEKGKDVELRCDPISGHTALYWYRQSLGQGLEFLIYFQGNSAPDKSGLPSDRFSAERTGGSVSTLTIQRTQQEDSAVYLCASSLVRGRTEEQYFGPGTRLTVT.

This clonotype was detected many times. The chain carries TRBV24-1 and TRBJ2-1, with D possibly TRBD2 on 6 matching bases. V was clipped by 11 bases and J by 12 bases, with 19 bases between them. The CDR3 is 12 amino acids. Germline V gene sequence: CDR1 KGHDR, CDR2 SFDVKD. The CDR3 region is CAIGTNRDLQFF. The CDR3 DNA reads TGTGCCATTGGAACAAACCGGGACTTGCAGTTCTTC.

The CDR3 spells CSARDPEASQPQHF. CDR3 sequence (DNA): TGCAGTGCTAGAGACCCCGAGGCCAGTCAGCCCCAGCATTTT. This chain connects TRBV20-1 to TRBJ1-5; D not certain. Germline CDR1 is DFQATT and CDR2 is SNEGSKA (reference sequence). V was trimmed by 0 bases and J by 6 bases, leaving 12 bases between them. This CDR3 spans 14 amino acids.

A remark on this clonotype: One base away lies a much larger clone, so this may be a sequencing read error. This chain joins TRBV12-3 or TRBV12-4 and TRBJ2-5; D gene ambiguous. The V and J ends lost 6 bases and 5 bases respectively, with 16 bases between them. This CDR3 is built from 14 residues. CDR3 sequence reads: CASSFAERMETQYF. The CDR3 DNA is TGTGCCAGCAGCTTCGCAGAACGGATGGAGACCCAGTACTTC.

The sample holds many counts of this clonotype. A single base separates this from a much larger clone, so it may be a read error. The chain couples TRBV12-3 or TRBV12-4 to TRBJ2-7; no reliable D call. The CDR3 runs to 12 residues. Trimming left V 3 bases short and J 4 bases short, with 7 bases between. DNA for the CDR3: TGTGCCAGCAGTTTCAGTCGGTACGAGCAGTACTTC. Translation: CASSFSRYEQYF.

This clonotype was found many times. This chain links TRBV4-1 with TRBJ2-7, with D hard to call. Deletions cut 1 base from V and 0 bases from J, with 10 bases between. The V gene's germline CDR1 is MGHRA and CDR2 YSYEKL. The CDR3 runs to 15 residues. The CDR3 DNA reads TGCGCCAGCAGCCAAGCCCTCCGTAGCTCCTACGAGCAGTACTTC. It yields the protein CASSQALRSSYEQYF.

The V and J genes are TRBV5-4 and TRBJ1-2; 7 bases align to TRBD1. This CDR3 contains 16 residues. J lost 5 bases, V lost 7 bases, and 17 bases had no gene match. The germline V gene encodes CDR1 SGHNT and CDR2 YYREEE (reference sequence). The CDR3 DNA reads as TGTGCCAGCGGCCAAGATGAGGCAGGGGGTTTTTATGGCTACACCTTC. Protein product: CASGQDEAGGFYGYTF.

This clonotype has at least ten counts. This chain links TRBV25-1 with TRBJ2-3; D tentatively fits TRBD1 or TRBD2 (5 bases each). Trimming pared 1 base from V and 2 bases from J, leaving 10 bases between. The CDR3 sequence is 15 residues long. CDR1 is MGHDK and CDR2 is SYGVNS in the germline V gene. The CDR3 protein is CASSEWDGYTDTQYF. As DNA, the CDR3 is TGTGCCAGCAGTGAATGGGACGGGTACACAGATACGCAGTATTTT. The variable domain in full, with the rest retrieved from reference TRBV25-1 and TRBJ2-3, is EADIYQTPRYLVIGTGKKITLECSQTMGHDKMYWYQQDPGMELHLIHYSYGVNSTEKGDLSSESTVSRIRTEHFPLTLESARPSHTSQYLCASSEWDGYTDTQYFGPGTRLTVL.

This clonotype showed up many times. The rearrangement joins TRBV7-2 to TRBJ2-7; TRBD1 matches at 10 bases. The CDR3 covers 16 residues. Trimming at V came to 4 bases and at J to 2 bases, leaving 8 bases not matched to a gene. CDR1 is SGHTA and CDR2 is FQGNSA in the germline V gene. The CDR3 region has the DNA TGTGCCAGCAGCTCAGTTCGACAGGGGGCCACCTACGAGCAGTACTTC. This gives the protein CASSSVRQGATYEQYF.

For this clonotype: A much larger clone is a single base away; this may be a read error. The chain employs TRBV6-1 and TRBJ2-2; weak D call: TRBD2 (5 bases). Deletions cut 8 bases from V and 0 bases from J, with 7 bases between. The CDR3 has 13 residues. Germline V CDR1 and CDR2: MNHNS, SASEGT. The CDR3 DNA follows: TGTGCCAGCTCGCGGGCGAACACCGGGGAGCTGTTTTTT. As protein: CASSRANTGELFF.

The chain carries TRBV7-3 and TRBJ2-5; 14 nucleotides agree with TRBD2. The CDR3 is made up of 15 amino acids. CDR1 SGHTA and CDR2 FQGTGA come from the germline V gene. V was clipped by 2 bases and J by 4 bases; unmatched bases: 0. The CDR3 region has the DNA TGTGCCAGCAGCTTAGGGACTAGCGGGGGAGAGACCCAGTACTTC. Protein sequence: CASSLGTSGGETQYF.

This clonotype was recorded at least ten times. The gene calls are TRBV6-2 or TRBV6-3 and TRBJ2-7; 10 positions agree with TRBD1. In germline, CDR1 is MNHEY, CDR2 SVGEGT. With V trimmed by 6 bases and J by 8 bases, 10 bases remained unmatched. This CDR3 is 14 amino acids long. The CDR3 nucleotides are TGTGCCAGCAGCCGGGACAGGGGATTTCGCAAGCAGTACTTC. Protein: CASSRDRGFRKQYF.

Ten or more counts support this clonotype. The chain employs TRBV12-3 or TRBV12-4 and TRBJ2-1; D may be TRBD1 (6 bases). CDR3 length: 16 amino acids. V was clipped by 6 bases and J by 4 bases, with 19 bases between them. CDR3 DNA: TGTGCCAGCAGCAAAGCCAAAGAGGACAGATACAATGAGCAGTTCTTC. Translating gives CASSKAKEDRYNEQFF.

Only a few counts were recorded for this clonotype. Possible read error: a much larger clone is one base away. This chain joins TRBV5-1 and TRBJ2-2; a possible D gene is TRBD1 (6 bases). The CDR3 spans 21 residues. Germline assignment: CDR1 SGHRS and CDR2 YFSETQ. Trimming took off 2 bases at V and 0 bases at J, with 26 bases between the two ends. CDR3 DNA sequence: TGCGCCAGCAGCTTTGGTCCACCGGGACACGGTGCGGGTACGAACACCGGGGAGCTGTTTTTT. Translated: CASSFGPPGHGAGTNTGELFF.

This clonotype was recorded many times. The CDR3 nucleotides read TGTGCCAGCTCACCCGCGACTAGTTATTCAGCGGGGACCCAGTACTTC. It specifies CASSPATSYSAGTQYF. V gene TRBV18 combines with J gene TRBJ2-5; the D gene is possibly TRBD2 (6 bases). This CDR3 is 16 amino acids long. The germline gives CDR1 KGHSH, CDR2 LQKENI. Deletions cut 3 bases from V and 7 bases from J, with 21 bases between. The whole variable domain, filled in from reference TRBV18 and TRBJ2-5, reads NAGVMQNPRHLVRRRGQEARLRCSPMKGHSHVYWYRQLPEEGLKFMVYLQKENIIDESGMPKERFSAEFPKEGPSILRIQQVVRGDSAAYFCASSPATSYSAGTQYFGPGTRLLVL.

This clonotype was found many times. This chain joins TRBV19 and TRBJ2-7; D uncertain. V shed 2 bases and J shed 0 bases, with 17 bases lying between them. CDR1 is LNHDA and CDR2 is SQIVND in the germline V gene (reference sequence). The CDR3 spans 17 residues. CDR3 DNA sequence: TGTGCCAGTAGTATAAAGGGCCACCGAATTAGCTCCTACGAGCAGTACTTC. It codes for CASSIKGHRISSYEQYF. Full variable domain (missing parts from reference TRBV19 and TRBJ2-7): DGGITQSPKYLFRKEGQNVTLSCEQNLNHDAMYWYRQDPGQGLRLIYYSQIVNDFQKGDIAEGYSVSREKKESFPLTVTSAQKNPTAFYLCASSIKGHRISSYEQYFGPGTRLTVT.

To note about this clonotype: A much larger clone lies one base from this, so it may be a read error. The CDR3 is CASSRSVGLADNEQFF. In nucleotides, the CDR3 is TGTGCCAGCAGCCGATCGGTAGGACTAGCGGACAATGAGCAGTTCTTC. The rearrangement uses TRBV7-2 and TRBJ2-1; 10 bases line up with TRBD2. The CDR3 contains 16 residues. The ends lost 5 bases at V and 5 bases at J; junction bases unmatched: 9. Germline V CDR1 and CDR2: SGHTA, FQGNSA.

This clonotype was picked up a small number of times. The chain combines TRBV6-2 or TRBV6-3 with TRBJ2-5, with D possibly matching TRBD2 (6 bases). V was clipped by 2 bases and J by 5 bases, with 18 bases between them. Germline CDR1 is MNHEY and CDR2 is SVGEGT. CDR3 length equals 16 residues. The CDR3 loop reads CASSYPGAGPGETQYF. CDR3 DNA: TGTGCCAGCAGTTACCCTGGTGCGGGGCCGGGGGAGACCCAGTACTTC.

A remark on this clonotype: A clone one base away is much larger, so this may be a read error. The conserved closing phenylalanine or tryptophan is absent in this CDR3, likely reflecting a read error. The J gene is TRBJ1-1, the V gene TRBV5-1; no definite D call. CDR3 length: 14 amino acids. Deletions cut 4 bases from V and 0 bases from J, with 10 bases between. Germline values: CDR1 SGHRS, CDR2 YFSETQ. CDR3 residues: CASSNYEMNTEAFC. CDR3 nucleotides: TGCGCCAGCAGCAACTATGAAATGAACACTGAAGCTTTCTGT.

This chain uses TRBV7-9 with TRBJ2-5, with TRBD2 matching 14 bases. Germline loops: CDR1 SEHNR, CDR2 FQNEAQ (reference sequence). V trimming: 6 bases; J trimming: 4 bases; junction bases outside the gene matches: 7. This CDR3 spans 16 amino acids. The CDR3 DNA reads TGTGCCAGCAGACCTAGACTAGCGGGAGGGATAGAGACCCAGTACTTC. This gives the protein CASRPRLAGGIETQYF. The full variable domain, its missing parts supplied by reference TRBV7-9 and TRBJ2-5, is DTGVSQNPRHKITKRGQNVTFRCDPISEHNRLYWYRQTLGQGPEFLTYFQNEAQLEKSRLLSDRFSAERPKGSFSTLEIQRTEQGDSAMYLCASRPRLAGGIETQYFGPGTRLLVL.

This clonotype was seen more than once but under ten times. One base away lies a much larger clone, so this may be a sequencing read error. The gene calls are TRBV5-4 and TRBJ2-3; D is possibly TRBD2 (6 bases). The CDR3 loop spans 14 amino acids. Trimming stripped 5 bases from V and 8 bases from J, with 18 bases between. CDR1 and CDR2 (germline): SGHNT, YYREEE (reference sequence). CDR3 protein: CASSGDSPLGTQYF. The CDR3 nucleotides are TGTGCCAGCAGTGGGGACTCGCCTCTCGGTACGCAGTATTTT. The full variable domain, in which reference TRBV5-4 and TRBJ2-3 provide the parts outside the CDR3, is ETGVTQSPTHLIKTRGQQVTLRCSSQSGHNTVSWYQQALGQGPQFIFQYYREEENGRGNFPPRFSGLQFPNYSSELNVNALELDDSALYLCASSGDSPLGTQYFGPGTRLTVL.